Shown below are 24 T cell receptor beta chains from a single sample sequenced in a study of T cells after yellow fever vaccination. Using its own MiXCR run on the 5' RACE reads, TCRdb lists one record per CDR3 protein. The sample yields approximately 260,000 distinct CDR3 sequences, roughly 5% seen once. The sample was CD4+ T cells sorted from PBMCs, taken on the day of the yellow fever booster vaccination. The receptors stem from a man between 18 and 35 years old who received the YFV17D yellow fever vaccine.

This clonotype was seen only a few times. J is TRBJ1-6 and V is TRBV6-6; D gene unclear. V was pared by 0 bases and J by 10 bases, with 13 bases between. The germline CDR1 and CDR2 sequences are MNHNY and SVGAGI (reference sequence). This CDR3 is built from 15 residues. CDR3 protein: CASSYSTHLGSPLHF. In DNA, the CDR3 is TGTGCCAGCAGTTACTCCACACATTTGGGCTCACCCCTCCACTTT.

The chain is built from TRBV11-1 and TRBJ2-1; 7 bases agree with TRBD1. The CDR3 extends over 14 amino acids. Trimming took 7 bases from V and 6 from J; bases not matched to a gene: 9. CDR1 and CDR2 (germline): SGHAT, FQDESV (reference sequence). The chain's CDR3 is CASIDRVGRNEQFF. The CDR3 DNA reads as TGTGCCAGCATCGACAGGGTTGGCCGCAATGAGCAGTTCTTC.

This clonotype was counted a few times. The chain joins TRBV5-1 to TRBJ1-1, with D possibly being TRBD1 (5 bases). Germline CDR1 and CDR2: SGHRS and YFSETQ. This CDR3 has 14 amino acids. V dropped 5 bases and J dropped 7 bases, with 18 bases sitting between them. The CDR3 bases are TGCGCCAGCAGTCCGGTCCTGGCAGGGCTTGAAGCTTTCTTT. As protein: CASSPVLAGLEAFF.

This chain uses TRBV9 with TRBJ1-1, with TRBD1 as a possible D gene (5 bases). Trimming left V 0 bases short and J 1 base short, with 7 bases between. This CDR3 has 14 amino acids. Germline CDR1 SGDLS, CDR2 YYNGEE. This CDR3 is CASSVVGTNTEAFF. DNA for the CDR3: TGTGCCAGCAGCGTAGTGGGGACGAACACTGAAGCTTTCTTT.

This clonotype appeared many times. The rearrangement links TRBV4-2 to TRBJ2-2; D ambiguous. Trimming pared 2 bases from V and 5 bases from J, leaving 6 bases between. The germline gives CDR1 LGHNA, CDR2 YNFKEQ. The CDR3 length is 13 residues. CDR3 residues: CASSQTTTGELFF. DNA for the CDR3: TGTGCCAGCAGCCAAACCACTACCGGGGAGCTGTTTTTT.

The chain uses TRBV9 and TRBJ2-2, with D uncertain. CDR3 length: 16 amino acids. CDR1 is SGDLS and CDR2 is YYNGEE in the germline V gene. V was cut by 2 bases and J by 5 bases, with 16 bases left in between. The chain's CDR3 is CASSVGWGILTGELFF. The CDR3 nucleotides read TGTGCCAGCAGCGTCGGTTGGGGAATTTTAACCGGGGAGCTGTTTTTT.

This chain uses TRBV19 with TRBJ1-1; D not resolved. The V end was cut by 0 bases, the J end by 8 bases, with 10 bases between. The CDR3 sequence is 13 residues long. Per the germline V gene, CDR1 is LNHDA and CDR2 is SQIVND (reference sequence). CDR3 sequence reads: CASSIEVPAEAFF. In DNA, the CDR3 is TGTGCCAGTAGTATAGAGGTCCCCGCGGAAGCTTTCTTT.

The chain is built from TRBV3-1 and TRBJ1-5; D might be TRBD1 (6 bases). Germline V gives CDR1 LGHDT, CDR2 YNNKEL (reference sequence). This CDR3 contains 16 residues. The V end lost 0 bases, the J end lost 5 bases, and 14 bases lay between the germline ends. The chain's CDR3 is CASSQEGGDNDQPQHF. In nucleotides, the CDR3 is TGTGCCAGCAGCCAAGAAGGAGGGGACAACGATCAGCCCCAGCATTTT.

V and J are TRBV6-5 and TRBJ1-3; D unresolved. The CDR3 totals 15 residues. Germline CDR1 reads MNHEY; CDR2 reads SVGAGI. V was cut by 2 bases and J by 2 bases, with 10 bases left in between. The CDR3 loop is CASSYDPRPGNTIYF. The CDR3 DNA is TGTGCCAGCAGTTACGATCCGAGGCCTGGAAACACCATATATTTT.

This clonotype was seen ten or more times. A read error may produce the germline difference seen at one junction end. The chain joins TRBV7-7 to TRBJ1-4; TRBD1 might be the D (6 bases). Looked up from germline, CDR1 is SSHAT and CDR2 is FNYEAQ (reference sequence). The CDR3 is 13 amino acids. The CDR3 loop is CASSRDIREKLFF. The CDR3 DNA reads as TGTGCTAGCAGCAGGGACATTCGCGAAAAACTGTTTTTT.

This chain connects TRBV4-1 to TRBJ2-6; D is uncertain. The germline V gene encodes CDR1 MGHRA and CDR2 YSYEKL. The CDR3 length is 15 residues. Trimming pared 4 bases from V and 0 bases from J, leaving 7 bases between. CDR3 sequence reads: CASSPRASGANVLTF. For the CDR3, the DNA is TGCGCCAGCAGCCCCCGCGCCTCTGGGGCCAACGTCCTGACTTTC.

This clonotype was seen more than once but under ten times. The rearrangement links TRBV5-4 to TRBJ2-7, with D hard to call. In germline, CDR1 is SGHNT, CDR2 YYREEE (reference sequence). Trimming stripped 4 bases from V and 6 bases from J, with 5 bases between. The CDR3 has 10 amino acids. The DNA for the CDR3 is TGTGCCAGCAGCCCTCCCGAGCAGTACTTC. It is translated as CASSPPEQYF.

This clonotype has a count of ten or more. The junction shows a germline mismatch at one end, possibly a read error. The chain recombines TRBV5-1 with TRBJ2-3; no clear D gene. The V gene's germline CDR1 is SGHRS and CDR2 YFSETQ. The CDR3 has 13 residues. CDR3 coding DNA: TGTGCCAGCAGCTTTGACAGCACAGATACGCAGTATTTT. Its protein is CASSFDSTDTQYF. The variable domain in full, with the rest retrieved from reference TRBV5-1 and TRBJ2-3, is KAGVTQTPRYLIKTRGQQVTLSCSPISGHRSVSWYQQTPGQGLQFLFEYFSETQRNKGNFPGRFSGRQFSNSRSEMNVSTLELGDSALYLCASSFDSTDTQYFGPGTRLTVL.

The chain employs TRBV5-1 and TRBJ1-2; D may be TRBD1 (5 bases). The CDR3 is 13 residues long. The V gene's germline CDR1 is SGHRS and CDR2 YFSETQ. The V end lost 0 bases, the J end lost 10 bases, and 13 bases lay between the germline ends. CDR3 DNA sequence: TGCGCCAGCAGCTTGGGACAGCCGGCGTTCTACACCTTC. Translating gives CASSLGQPAFYTF.

J is TRBJ2-1 and V is TRBV27; D possibly matches TRBD1 or TRBD2 (5 bases each). With 8 bases removed from V and 2 bases from J, the gap between germline ends came to 13 bases. Germline lookup yields CDR1 MNHEY and CDR2 SMNVEV (reference sequence). This CDR3 has 14 amino acids. CDR3 coding DNA: TGTGCCAGCGGCCGGGGACGCGCCTACAATGAGCAGTTCTTC. Its translation is CASGRGRAYNEQFF.

This chain links TRBV7-9 with TRBJ2-2; D is undetermined. Trimming shortened V by 3 bases and J by 6 bases, and 8 bases separated the two germline ends. Per germline, CDR1 SEHNR and CDR2 FQNEAQ (reference sequence). The CDR3 sequence is 13 residues long. Here the CDR3 reads CASSFPVAGELFF. The CDR3 DNA sequence: TGTGCCAGCAGCTTTCCGGTCGCCGGGGAGCTGTTTTTT. The entire variable domain, with the rest obtained from reference TRBV7-9 and TRBJ2-2, is as follows: DTGVSQNPRHKITKRGQNVTFRCDPISEHNRLYWYRQTLGQGPEFLTYFQNEAQLEKSRLLSDRFSAERPKGSFSTLEIQRTEQGDSAMYLCASSFPVAGELFFGEGSRLTVL.

This clonotype has more than one count but fewer than ten. The chain employs TRBV5-1 and TRBJ1-2; TRBD1 might be the D (5 bases). Trimming cost V 0 bases and J 7 bases, with 16 bases left between them. This CDR3 spans 15 amino acids. The germline V gene has CDR1 SGHRS and CDR2 YFSETQ. CDR3 loop: CASSLGLGRLGGYTF. The CDR3 DNA reads as TGCGCCAGCAGCTTGGGCCTGGGACGGCTGGGTGGCTACACCTTC.

This clonotype has only a few counts. The chain uses TRBV5-4 and TRBJ2-2, with TRBD1 identical over 9 bases. Germline-derived CDR1 and CDR2 are SGHNT and YYREEE (reference sequence). This CDR3 region has 15 residues. After removal of 4 bases from V and 2 bases from J, the junction contained 3 bases not matched to a gene. Here the CDR3 DNA reads TGTGCCAGCAGCGGGGACAGGGTAAACACCGGGGAGCTGTTTTTT. Protein sequence: CASSGDRVNTGELFF. The complete variable domain, with remaining parts taken from reference TRBV5-4 and TRBJ2-2, reads ETGVTQSPTHLIKTRGQQVTLRCSSQSGHNTVSWYQQALGQGPQFIFQYYREEENGRGNFPPRFSGLQFPNYSSELNVNALELDDSALYLCASSGDRVNTGELFFGEGSRLTVL.

This clonotype was counted between two and nine times. This chain joins TRBV12-3 or TRBV12-4 and TRBJ1-6; D remains unclear. With 1 base removed from V and 10 bases from J, the gap between germline ends came to 8 bases. The CDR3 sequence is 13 residues long. Written as DNA, the CDR3 is TGTGCCAGCAGTTTAGAGAACGGGTCACCCCTCCACTTT. This gives the protein CASSLENGSPLHF.

This clonotype was counted a few times. For the CDR3, the DNA is TGTGCCAGCAGCGTATTAAGCGAGAACACTGAAGCTTTCTTT. Translating gives CASSVLSENTEAFF. This rearrangement joins TRBV9 to TRBJ1-1; D remains ambiguous. The CDR3 sequence is 14 residues long. CDR1 is SGDLS and CDR2 is YYNGEE in the germline V gene. Trimming left V 1 base short and J 1 base short, with 8 bases between.

This clonotype appeared a few times. The chain is built from TRBV12-3 or TRBV12-4 and TRBJ2-3; 7 nucleotides match TRBD2. The CDR3 has 16 amino acids. After removal of 4 bases from V and 7 bases from J, the junction contained 14 bases not matched to a gene. CDR3 protein: CASSWDYQSATHTQYF. Written as DNA, the CDR3 is TGTGCCAGCAGTTGGGACTATCAGTCGGCAACACATACGCAGTATTTT.

The J gene is TRBJ2-1, the V gene TRBV18, with a possible D match to TRBD2 (6 bases). Germline values: CDR1 KGHSH, CDR2 LQKENI. CDR3 length equals 12 residues. Trimming removed 1 base from V and 8 bases from J, with 6 bases in between. DNA for the CDR3: TGTGCCAGCTCACCACGGGACTATGAGCAGTTCTTC. It codes for CASSPRDYEQFF.

The CDR3 DNA is TGTGCCACTCGGTCGGGAGGGGGGAACTATGGCTACACCTTC. It is translated as CATRSGGGNYGYTF. The chain links TRBV12-3 or TRBV12-4 to TRBJ1-2; weak D call: TRBD1 (6 bases). The V and J ends lost 10 bases and 2 bases respectively, with 17 bases between them. CDR3 size: 14 residues.

This clonotype was seen many times. V is TRBV10-3 and J is TRBJ2-3, with 10 bases fitting TRBD2. V was clipped by 11 bases and J by 0 bases; unmatched bases: 11. The germline gives CDR1 ENHRY, CDR2 SYGVKD. This CDR3 has 16 residues. The chain's CDR3 is CAARRGLAESTDTQYF. In DNA form, the CDR3 reads TGTGCCGCTCGCCGAGGACTAGCGGAGAGCACAGATACGCAGTATTTT.